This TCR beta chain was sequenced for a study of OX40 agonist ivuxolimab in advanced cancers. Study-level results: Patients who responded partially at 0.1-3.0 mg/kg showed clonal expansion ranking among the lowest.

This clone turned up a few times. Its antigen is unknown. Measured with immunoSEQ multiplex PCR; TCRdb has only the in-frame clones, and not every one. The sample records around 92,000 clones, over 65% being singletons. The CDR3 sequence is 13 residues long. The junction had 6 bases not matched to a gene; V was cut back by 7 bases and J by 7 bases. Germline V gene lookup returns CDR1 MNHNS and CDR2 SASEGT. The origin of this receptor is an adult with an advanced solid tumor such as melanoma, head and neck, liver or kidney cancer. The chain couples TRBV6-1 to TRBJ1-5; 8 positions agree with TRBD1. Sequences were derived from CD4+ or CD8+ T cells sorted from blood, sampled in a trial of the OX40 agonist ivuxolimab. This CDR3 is CASNLDREQPQHF. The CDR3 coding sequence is TGTGCCAGCAACTTGGACAGGGAGCAGCCCCAGCATTTT.